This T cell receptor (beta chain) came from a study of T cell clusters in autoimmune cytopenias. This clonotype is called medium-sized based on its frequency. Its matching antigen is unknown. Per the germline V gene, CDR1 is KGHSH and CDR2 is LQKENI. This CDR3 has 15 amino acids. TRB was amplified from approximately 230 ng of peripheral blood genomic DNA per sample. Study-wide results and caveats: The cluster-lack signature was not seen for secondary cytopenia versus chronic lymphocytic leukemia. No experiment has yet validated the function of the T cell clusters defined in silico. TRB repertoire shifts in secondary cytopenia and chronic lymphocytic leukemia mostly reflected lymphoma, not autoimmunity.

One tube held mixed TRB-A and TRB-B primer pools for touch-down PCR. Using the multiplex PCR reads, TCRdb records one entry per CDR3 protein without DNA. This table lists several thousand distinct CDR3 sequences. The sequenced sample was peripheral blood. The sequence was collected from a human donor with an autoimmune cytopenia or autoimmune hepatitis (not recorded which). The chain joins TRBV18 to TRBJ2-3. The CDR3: CASSPPGQSSDTQYF.